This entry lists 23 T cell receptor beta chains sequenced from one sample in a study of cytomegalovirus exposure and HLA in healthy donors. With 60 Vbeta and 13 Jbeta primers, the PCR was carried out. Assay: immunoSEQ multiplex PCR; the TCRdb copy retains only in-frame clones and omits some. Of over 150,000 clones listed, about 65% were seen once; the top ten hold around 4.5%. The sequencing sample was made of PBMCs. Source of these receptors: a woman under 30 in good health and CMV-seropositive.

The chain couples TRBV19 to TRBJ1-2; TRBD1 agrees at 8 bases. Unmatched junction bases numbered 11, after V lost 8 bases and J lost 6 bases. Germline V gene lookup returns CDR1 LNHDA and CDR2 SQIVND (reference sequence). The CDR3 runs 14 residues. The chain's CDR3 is CASRDRTRRDGYTF. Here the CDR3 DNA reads TGTGCCAGTCGGGACAGGACCCGAAGGGATGGCTACACCTTC.

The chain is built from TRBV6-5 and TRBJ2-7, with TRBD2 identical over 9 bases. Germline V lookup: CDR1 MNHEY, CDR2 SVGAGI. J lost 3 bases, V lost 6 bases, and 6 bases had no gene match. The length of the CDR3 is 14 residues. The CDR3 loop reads CASRRSGRIYEQYF. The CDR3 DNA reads TGTGCCAGCAGGCGTAGCGGGAGAATCTACGAGCAGTACTTC.

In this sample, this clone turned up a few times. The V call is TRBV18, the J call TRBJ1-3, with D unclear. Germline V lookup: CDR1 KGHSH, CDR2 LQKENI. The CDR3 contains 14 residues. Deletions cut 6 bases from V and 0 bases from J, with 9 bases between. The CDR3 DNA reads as TGTGCCAGCTCGCCGGGTCTCTCTGGAAACACCATATATTTT. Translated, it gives CASSPGLSGNTIYF.

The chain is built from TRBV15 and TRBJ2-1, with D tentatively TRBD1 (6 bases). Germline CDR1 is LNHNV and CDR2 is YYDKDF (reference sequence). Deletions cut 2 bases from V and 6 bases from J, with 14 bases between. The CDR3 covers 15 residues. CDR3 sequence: CATSRLSWGLNEQFF. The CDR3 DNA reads TGTGCCACCAGCAGACTCTCCTGGGGGCTCAATGAGCAGTTCTTC.

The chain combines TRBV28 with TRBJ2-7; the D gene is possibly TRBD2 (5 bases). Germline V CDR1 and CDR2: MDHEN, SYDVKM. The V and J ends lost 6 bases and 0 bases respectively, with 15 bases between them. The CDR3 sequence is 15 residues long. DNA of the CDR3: TGTGCCAGCAGCGGTGAGGGCGTAGGCTCCTACGAGCAGTACTTC. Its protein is CASSGEGVGSYEQYF. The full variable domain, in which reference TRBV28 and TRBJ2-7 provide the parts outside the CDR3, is DVKVTQSSRYLVKRTGEKVFLECVQDMDHENMFWYRQDPGLGLRLIYFSYDVKMKEKGDIPEGYSVSREKKERFSLILESASTNQTSMYLCASSGEGVGSYEQYFGPGTRLTVT.

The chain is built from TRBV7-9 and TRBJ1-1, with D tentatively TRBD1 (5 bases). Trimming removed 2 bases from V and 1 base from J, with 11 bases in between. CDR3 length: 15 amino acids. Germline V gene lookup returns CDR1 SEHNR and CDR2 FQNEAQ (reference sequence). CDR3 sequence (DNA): TGTGCCAGCAGCTTATACCCAGGGCAGAACACTGAAGCTTTCTTT. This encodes CASSLYPGQNTEAFF.

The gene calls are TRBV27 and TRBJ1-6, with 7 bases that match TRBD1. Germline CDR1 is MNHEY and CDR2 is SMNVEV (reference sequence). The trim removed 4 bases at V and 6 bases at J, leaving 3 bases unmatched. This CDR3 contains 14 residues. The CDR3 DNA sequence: TGTGCCAGCAGTTCCGGACAGGCTAATTCACCCCTCCACTTT. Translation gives CASSSGQANSPLHF.

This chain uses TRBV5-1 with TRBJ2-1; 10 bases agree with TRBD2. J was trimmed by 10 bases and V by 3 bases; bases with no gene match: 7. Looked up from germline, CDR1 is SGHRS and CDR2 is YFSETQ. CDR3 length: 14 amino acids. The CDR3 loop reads CASSSGTSEREQFF. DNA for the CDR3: TGCGCCAGCAGCTCCGGGACTAGCGAGAGAGAGCAGTTCTTC.

Here the CDR3 reads CASSLEREETQYF. In nucleotides, the CDR3 is TGTGCCAGCAGCTTAGAGCGCGAAGAGACCCAGTACTTC. The V call is TRBV7-9, the J call TRBJ2-5, with no clear D. V lost 1 base and J 3 bases, leaving 6 bases between the germline ends. CDR3 size: 13 residues. The germline V gene has CDR1 SEHNR and CDR2 FQNEAQ (reference sequence). Full variable domain (outside the CDR3, taken from reference TRBV7-9 and TRBJ2-5): DTGVSQNPRHKITKRGQNVTFRCDPISEHNRLYWYRQTLGQGPEFLTYFQNEAQLEKSRLLSDRFSAERPKGSFSTLEIQRTEQGDSAMYLCASSLEREETQYFGPGTRLLVL.

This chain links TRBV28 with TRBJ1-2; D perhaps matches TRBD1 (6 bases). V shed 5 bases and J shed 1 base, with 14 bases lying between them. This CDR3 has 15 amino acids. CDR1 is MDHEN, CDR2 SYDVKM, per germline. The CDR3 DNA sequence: TGTGCCAGCAGTCCACAGGGTCCCCTTAACTATGGCTACACCTTC. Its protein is CASSPQGPLNYGYTF.

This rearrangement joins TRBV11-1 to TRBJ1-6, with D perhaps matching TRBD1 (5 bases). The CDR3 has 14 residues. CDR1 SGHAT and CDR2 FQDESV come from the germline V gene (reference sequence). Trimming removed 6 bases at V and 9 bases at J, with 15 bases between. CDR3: CASSLAGGFSPLHF. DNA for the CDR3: TGTGCCAGCAGTTTGGCGGGGGGTTTTTCACCCCTCCACTTT.

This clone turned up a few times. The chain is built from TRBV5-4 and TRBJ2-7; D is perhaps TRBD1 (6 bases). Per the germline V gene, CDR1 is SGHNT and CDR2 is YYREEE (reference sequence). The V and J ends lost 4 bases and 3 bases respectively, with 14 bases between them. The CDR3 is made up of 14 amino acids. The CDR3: CASSPDSGRYEQYF. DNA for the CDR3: TGTGCCAGCAGCCCGGACAGTGGTCGCTACGAGCAGTACTTC.

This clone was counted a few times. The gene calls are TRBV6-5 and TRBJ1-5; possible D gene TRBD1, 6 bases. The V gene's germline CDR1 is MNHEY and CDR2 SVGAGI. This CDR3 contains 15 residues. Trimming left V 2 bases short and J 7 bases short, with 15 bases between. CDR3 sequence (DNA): TGTGCCAGCAGTTACAACAGGGTAGGTGGACAGCCCCAGCATTTT. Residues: CASSYNRVGGQPQHF.

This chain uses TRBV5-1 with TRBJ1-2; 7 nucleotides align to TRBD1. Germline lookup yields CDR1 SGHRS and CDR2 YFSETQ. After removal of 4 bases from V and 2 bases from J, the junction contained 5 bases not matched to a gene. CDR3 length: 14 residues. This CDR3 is CASSQTGTNYGYTF. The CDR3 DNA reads TGCGCCAGCAGCCAGACAGGGACGAACTATGGCTACACCTTC.

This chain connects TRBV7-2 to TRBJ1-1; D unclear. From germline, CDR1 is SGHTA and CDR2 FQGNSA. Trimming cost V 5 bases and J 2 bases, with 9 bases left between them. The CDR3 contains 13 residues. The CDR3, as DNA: TGTGCCAGCAGCCCTAGGACTAACACTGAAGCTTTCTTT. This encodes CASSPRTNTEAFF.

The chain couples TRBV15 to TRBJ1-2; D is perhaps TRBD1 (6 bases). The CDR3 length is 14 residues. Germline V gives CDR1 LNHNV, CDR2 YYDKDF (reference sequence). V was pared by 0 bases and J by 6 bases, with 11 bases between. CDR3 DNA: TGTGCCACCAGCAGAGATTGGCAGGGGCATGGCTACACCTTC. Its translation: CATSRDWQGHGYTF.

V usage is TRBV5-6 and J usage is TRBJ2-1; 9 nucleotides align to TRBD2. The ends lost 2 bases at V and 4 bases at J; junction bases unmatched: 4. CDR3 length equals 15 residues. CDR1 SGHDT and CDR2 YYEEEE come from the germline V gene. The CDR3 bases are TGTGCCAGCAGCTTTAGCGGGGGCCTTTACAATGAGCAGTTCTTC. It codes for CASSFSGGLYNEQFF.

The CDR3 here is CASSTDRLNTEAFF. The CDR3 DNA reads as TGTGCCAGTAGTACGGACAGATTGAACACTGAAGCTTTCTTT. The chain combines TRBV19 with TRBJ1-1, with D possibly matching TRBD1 (6 bases). V was trimmed by 4 bases and J by 0 bases, leaving 9 bases between them. Germline V CDR1 and CDR2: LNHDA, SQIVND (reference sequence). The CDR3 has 14 residues.

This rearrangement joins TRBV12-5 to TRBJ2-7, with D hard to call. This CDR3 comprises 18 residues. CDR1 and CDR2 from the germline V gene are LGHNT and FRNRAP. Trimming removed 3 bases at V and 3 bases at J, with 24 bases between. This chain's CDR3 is CASGFQAPSVSRLYEQYF. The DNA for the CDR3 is TGTGCTAGTGGTTTCCAGGCCCCATCTGTGTCTCGGCTCTACGAGCAGTACTTC.

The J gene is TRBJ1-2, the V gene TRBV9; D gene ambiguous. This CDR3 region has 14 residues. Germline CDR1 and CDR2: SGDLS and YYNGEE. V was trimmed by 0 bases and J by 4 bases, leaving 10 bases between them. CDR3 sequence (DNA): TGTGCCAGCAGCGTAGCTGGAAACAGCTATGGCTACACCTTC. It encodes CASSVAGNSYGYTF.

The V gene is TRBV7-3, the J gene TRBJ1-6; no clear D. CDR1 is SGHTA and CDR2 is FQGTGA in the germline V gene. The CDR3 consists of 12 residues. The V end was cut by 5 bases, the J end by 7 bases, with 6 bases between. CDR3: CASSHQNSPLHF. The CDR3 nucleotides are TGTGCCAGCAGCCACCAGAATTCACCCCTCCACTTT.

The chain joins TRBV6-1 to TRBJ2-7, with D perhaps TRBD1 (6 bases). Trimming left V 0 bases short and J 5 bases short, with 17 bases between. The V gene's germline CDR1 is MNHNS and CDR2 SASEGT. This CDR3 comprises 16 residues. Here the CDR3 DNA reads TGTGCCAGCAGTGAAGCGCTTCGGCAGGGGCGCCACGAGCAGTACTTC. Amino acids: CASSEALRQGRHEQYF.

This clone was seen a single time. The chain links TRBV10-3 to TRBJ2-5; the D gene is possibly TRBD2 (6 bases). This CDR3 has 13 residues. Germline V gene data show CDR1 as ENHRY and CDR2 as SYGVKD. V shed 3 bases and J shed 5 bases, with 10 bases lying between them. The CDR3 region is CAISDGTSETQYF. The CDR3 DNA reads TGTGCCATCAGTGATGGTACTAGCGAGACCCAGTACTTC.